This is a list of T cell receptor beta chains from one sample in a study of blood T cells in healthy people across ages. TCRdb used MiXCR to reprocess the 5' RACE reads, holding one entry per CDR3 protein. This table holds around 900,000 distinct CDR3 sequences, 45% to 60% found once. The specimen was blood. Every receptor here comes from a woman in her fifties or sixties in good health. CDR3s include the opening cysteine and the closing phenylalanine or tryptophan. A D gene is named only where the DNA matches it firmly. Size tells how often a clone was seen (once, few, many) or the class of an expanded clone, and some rows leave it out.

abundance	d_gene	v_gene	j_gene	CDR3nt	CDR3aa
.	.	TRBV11-1	TRBJ2-3	TGTGCCAGCAGCTCCTACTCGACCGGTAGCGCAGATACGCAGTATTTT	CASSSYSTGSADTQYF
.	.	TRBV3-1	TRBJ2-7	TGTGCCAGCAGCTCGGCTACCGAGCAGTACTTC	CASSSATEQYF
once	.	TRBV6-1	TRBJ1-4	TGTGCCAGCAGTGAAGCGCTCGGGGGAGGAGGAAAACTGTTTTTT	CASSEALGGGGKLFF
few	.	TRBV27	TRBJ2-7	TGTGCCAGCAGTTTGTGCACAGTAGTCCACGAGCAGTACTTC	CASSLCTVVHEQYF
.	.	TRBV28	TRBJ2-3	TGTGCCAGCAGTTCACTCCAGGAAGTCCGCGCAGATACGCAGTATTTT	CASSSLQEVRADTQYF
.	.	TRBV9	TRBJ1-1	TGTGCCAGCAGCGTAGAACAGGGAGGAAACACTGAAGCTTTCTTT	CASSVEQGGNTEAFF
.	.	TRBV29-1	TRBJ2-1	TGCAGCTCTTCGCAGGGCTCCTACAATGAGCAGTTCTTC	CSSSQGSYNEQFF
.	TRBD2	TRBV12-3/TRBV12-4	TRBJ2-7	TGTGCCAGCAGTTTGGAGCGGGAGAGCTACGAGCAGTACTTC	CASSLERESYEQYF
.	.	TRBV7-2	TRBJ1-2	TGTGCCAGCAGCCGTGACAGGAATAACTATGGCTACACCTTC	CASSRDRNNYGYTF
many	TRBD2	TRBV24-1	TRBJ2-1	TGTGCCACCAGTGACTTAGCGGGAGTTTCAATGTATGAGCAGTTCTTC	CATSDLAGVSMYEQFF
.	TRBD1	TRBV4-1	TRBJ2-7	TGCGCCAGCAGCCAAGATCGAGGCAGGGGGCTGGGCGAGCAGTACTTC	CASSQDRGRGLGEQYF
.	TRBD1	TRBV28	TRBJ2-7	TGTGCCAGCACCCTGAGGACAGGGGGCGGCGAGCAGTACTTC	CASTLRTGGGEQYF
.	.	TRBV27	TRBJ1-4	TGTGCCAGCAGTCTAGTACTCAATGAAAAACTGTTTTTT	CASSLVLNEKLFF
many	TRBD1	TRBV27	TRBJ2-7	TGTGCCAGCAGTTTTACAGGGGCTTACGAGCAGTACTTC	CASSFTGAYEQYF
.	TRBD1	TRBV28	TRBJ1-2	TGTGCCAGCAGTGGGGGACAGGGGCAGGATGGCTACACCTTC	CASSGGQGQDGYTF
few	TRBD2	TRBV7-2	TRBJ2-7	TGTGCCAGCAGCTCGAGACTAGCGGGAGTCGACGAGCAGTACTTC	CASSSRLAGVDEQYF
few	.	TRBV20-1	TRBJ1-2	TGCAGTGCTCACAGGGAAGTTGTCTATGGCTACACCTTC	CSAHREVVYGYTF
.	.	TRBV12-3/TRBV12-4	TRBJ2-7	TGTGCCAGCAGTGGAATTGGGGGGACAGCACCTTACGAGCAGTACTTC	CASSGIGGTAPYEQYF
.	TRBD2	TRBV4-1	TRBJ2-7	TGCGCCAGCAGCCAAGATCTAGCGGCCTGTAGCTCCTACGAGCAGTACTTC	CASSQDLAACSSYEQYF
.	TRBD1	TRBV7-6	TRBJ1-1	TGTGCCAGCAGCTCTCGACAGGGCATGAACACTGAAGCTTTCTTT	CASSSRQGMNTEAFF
many	TRBD2	TRBV11-1	TRBJ2-7	TGTGCCAGCAGCTGGGGACTAGCGGGAGGGCCATCTGTGTCAACCTCCTACGAGCAGTACTTC	CASSWGLAGGPSVSTSYEQYF
.	TRBD2	TRBV7-8	TRBJ2-3	TGTGCCAACAGCTTAGGACTAGCGGGGGGTTCAGGAGATACGCAGTATTTT	CANSLGLAGGSGDTQYF
.	TRBD1	TRBV19	TRBJ1-5	TGTGCCAGTAGTACCCAATACGGGACAGGTAATCAGCCCCAGCATTTT	CASSTQYGTGNQPQHF
few	TRBD2	TRBV29-1	TRBJ2-1	TGCAGCGTTCGCCCTAGCGGGGGCTATGAGCAGTTCTTC	CSVRPSGGYEQFF
.	.	TRBV11-2	TRBJ1-1	TGTGCCAGCAGCTTTGGGGGCTCCGAAGCTTTCTTT	CASSFGGSEAFF
.	.	TRBV29-1	TRBJ2-2	TGCAGCGTTGTTTTCGTCAGGGGCGCCGGGGAGCTGTTTTTT	CSVVFVRGAGELFF
once	.	TRBV21-1	TRBJ2-5	TGTGCCAGCAGCAAAGGGACAGGGGAGAGGGAGACCCAGTACTTC	CASSKGTGERETQYF
.	.	TRBV18	TRBJ2-3	TGTGCCAGCTCACCGCAACAGGGTAGCACAGATACGCAGTATTTT	CASSPQQGSTDTQYF
.	TRBD1	TRBV20-1	TRBJ1-1	TGCAGTGCTAGCGAGACAGGGGGGAACACTGAAGCTTTCTTT	CSASETGGNTEAFF
.	TRBD2	TRBV4-1	TRBJ2-5	TGCGCCAGCAGAAAAACTGGACCGGGACTAGCGGAAGAGACCCAGTACTTC	CASRKTGPGLAEETQYF
.	.	TRBV12-3/TRBV12-4	TRBJ2-2	TGTGCCAGCAGTTTTGACTCAAACACCGGGGAGCTGTTTTTT	CASSFDSNTGELFF
.	TRBD1	TRBV14	TRBJ2-5	TGTGCCAGCAGCCTGCAGGGGGCCCCGCGGCATTCACGAGAGACCCAGTACTTC	CASSLQGAPRHSRETQYF
few	.	TRBV18	TRBJ2-3	TGTGCCAGCTCACCACCCAGTTTAGTGGATACGCAGTATTTT	CASSPPSLVDTQYF
.	TRBD1	TRBV10-3	TRBJ2-5	TGTGCCATCAGTCCAAATACAGGGGGAATGAGCCAAGAGACCCAGTACTTC	CAISPNTGGMSQETQYF
few	.	TRBV6-2/TRBV6-3	TRBJ2-5	TGTGCCAGCACCAATTTTGGGTCTGGTCAAAAGACCCAGTACTTC	CASTNFGSGQKTQYF
.	.	TRBV12-3/TRBV12-4	TRBJ2-3	TGTGCCAGCAGGGGAGGCTGCACAGATACGCAGTATTTT	CASRGGCTDTQYF
.	TRBD2	TRBV4-1	TRBJ2-1	TGCGCCAGCAGCCAAGTGGTAGCGGGACAAAATGAGCAGTTCTTC	CASSQVVAGQNEQFF
.	TRBD1	TRBV7-9	TRBJ1-2	TGTGCCAGCAGCCCTGGACAGGGGGGTGGCTACACCTTC	CASSPGQGGGYTF
.	.	TRBV20-1	TRBJ1-1	TGCAGTGCTAGTGAGGGCCTCGGAGTTTCCGAAGCTTTCTTT	CSASEGLGVSEAFF
few	TRBD1	TRBV12-3/TRBV12-4	TRBJ2-7	TGTGCCAGCAGCCTTAGGACAGGGGAGAGCTCCTACGAGCAGTACTTC	CASSLRTGESSYEQYF
few	.	TRBV4-2	TRBJ2-7	TGTGCCAGCAGCCAAGGCGGGACACTCTACGAGCAGTACTTC	CASSQGGTLYEQYF
.	.	TRBV29-1	TRBJ1-1	TGCAGCGCATCCCGTGGTCCTCCAGGGACTGAAGCTTTCTTT	CSASRGPPGTEAFF
.	.	TRBV5-6	TRBJ2-5	TGTGCCAGCAGCTGGTTGGGCCAGGGGATAGGCAATAAGCAGTACTTC	CASSWLGQGIGNKQYF
once	.	TRBV11-3	TRBJ1-6	TGTGCCGGAGTTTGGGACTATAATTCACCCCTCCACTTT	CAGVWDYNSPLHF
few	.	TRBV4-3	TRBJ2-2	TGCGCCAGCAGCCAAGAACAGATTTTGAACACCGGGGAGCTGTTTTTT	CASSQEQILNTGELFF
.	.	TRBV5-6	TRBJ1-6	TGTGCCAGCAGCTTGGGGACCGCAGGATCCTATAATTCACCCCTCCACTTT	CASSLGTAGSYNSPLHF
.	.	TRBV12-3/TRBV12-4	TRBJ1-3	TGTGCCAGCAGTTTTGTGAGCCCGTCTGGAAACACCATATATTTT	CASSFVSPSGNTIYF
few	.	TRBV5-1	TRBJ2-1	TGCGCCAGCAGCCTTAGTAACAGGGACGAGCAGTTCTTC	CASSLSNRDEQFF
few	TRBD2	TRBV4-2	TRBJ2-5	TGTGCCAGTAGCCAAGAAGTACTAGCGGCCCAAGAGACCCAGTACTTC	CASSQEVLAAQETQYF
.	.	TRBV20-1	TRBJ1-5	TGCAGTTTACGGGATTATAGCAATCAGCCCCAGCATTTT	CSLRDYSNQPQHF
once	.	TRBV20-1	TRBJ2-1	TGCAGTGCGGCGGGGTGGGGTTCTTACAATGAGCAGTTCTTC	CSAAGWGSYNEQFF
.	.	TRBV7-6	TRBJ2-7	TGTGCCAGCAGCTCGGGACGAAAAGCCTACGAGCAGTACTTC	CASSSGRKAYEQYF
.	.	TRBV28	TRBJ1-6	TGTGCCAGCAGTTTGCGTTCGTCACCCCTCCACTTT	CASSLRSSPLHF